This TCR beta chain stems from a study of a mutant IDH1 vaccine in newly diagnosed glioma. For the study at large: Those enrolled had earlier been treated with radiotherapy, temozolomide, or both, mostly both.

Trimming removed 4 bases at V and 8 bases at J, with 17 bases between. Germline V lookup: CDR1 MNHNY, CDR2 SVGAGI (reference sequence). This CDR3 has 15 residues. Described time point: baseline, week 1 (first vaccination visit). Treatment meaning: pre-vaccination baseline after standard-of-care therapy. Newly diagnosed WHO grade 3 or 4 IDH1-mutant, ATRX-lost astrocytomas were identified in the donors. Generated by immunoSEQ multiplex PCR, the TCRdb table keeps only in-frame clones and is missing some. Of about 88,000 clones in the sample, around 79% were seen once. The clonotype comes from a man in his forties or fifties with glioma. Some clones in this sample may be carry-over from other donors' samples. This specimen was PBMCs, taken from a glioma patient treated with radiotherapy, temozolomide or both. The gene calls are TRBV6-6 and TRBJ1-4, with D maybe TRBD1 (6 bases). The CDR3 DNA is TGTGCCAGCAGTTTGTTCGGGGGGCCTCGGGAAAAACTGTTTTTT. This codes for CASSLFGGPREKLFF.